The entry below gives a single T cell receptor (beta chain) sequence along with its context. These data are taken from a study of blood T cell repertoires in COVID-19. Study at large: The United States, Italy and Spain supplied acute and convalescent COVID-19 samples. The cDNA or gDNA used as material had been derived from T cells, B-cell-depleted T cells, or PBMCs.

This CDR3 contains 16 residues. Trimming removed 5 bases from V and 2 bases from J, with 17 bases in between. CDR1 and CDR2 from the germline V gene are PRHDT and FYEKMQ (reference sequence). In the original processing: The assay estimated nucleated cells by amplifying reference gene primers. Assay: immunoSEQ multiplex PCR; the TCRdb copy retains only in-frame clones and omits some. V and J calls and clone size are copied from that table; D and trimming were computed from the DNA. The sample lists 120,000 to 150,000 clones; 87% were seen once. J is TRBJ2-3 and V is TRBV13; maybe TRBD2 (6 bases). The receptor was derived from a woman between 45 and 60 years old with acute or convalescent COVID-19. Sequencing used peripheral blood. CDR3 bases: TGTGCCAGCAGCGCGGGGCGCCTAAAACCCACAGATACGCAGTATTTT. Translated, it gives CASSAGRLKPTDTQYF.